The TCR beta chain described here comes from a study of cytomegalovirus exposure and HLA in healthy donors. Across the study: A later analysis reported the same platform for the 90 to 150 validation repertoires and the 666 first-cohort repertoires. Study observations and caveats: Subsequent analysis of the roughly 120 validation repertoires found a tendency for first-cohort TCR clusters to co-occur. Among the CMV-associated chains, a few were confirmed in vitro as specific for CMV antigens.

With respect to this clone: Its target is not known.

TCRdb's table, derived via immunoSEQ multiplex PCR, lists solely in-frame clones and lacks some. Of 120,000 to 150,000 clones in the sample, 87% were seen once. The CDR3 loop spans 15 amino acids. V was pared by 3 bases and J by 6 bases, with 3 bases of the junction left unmatched. From germline, CDR1 is SGHAT and CDR2 FQNNGV. Sequencing used PBMCs. This TCR came from a man aged 18 to 29 in good health and CMV-seropositive. This chain uses TRBV11-2 with TRBJ2-2, with 11 bases matching TRBD2. Here the CDR3 reads CASSFVTSGAGELFF. In DNA form, the CDR3 reads TGTGCCAGCAGCTTCGTGACTAGCGGGGCCGGGGAGCTGTTTTTT. Complete variable domain (other parts from reference TRBV11-2 and TRBJ2-2): EAGVAQSPRYKIIEKRQSVAFWCNPISGHATLYWYQQILGQGPKLLIQFQNNGVVDDSQLPKDRFSAERLKGVDSTLKIQPAKLEDSAVYLCASSFVTSGAGELFFGEGSRLTVL.